This T cell receptor (beta chain) was captured by sequencing in a study of blood T cell repertoires in COVID-19. The study drew participants aged about 18 to 89 years from fewer than 30 US areas. Before being deemed recovered, Cohort 3 donors had two negative PCRs, clearance, or symptom resolution. The CDR3 contains 14 residues. The ends lost 5 bases at V and 1 base at J; junction bases unmatched: 4. Looked up from germline, CDR1 is MDHEN and CDR2 is SYDVKM. Clones were read by immunoSEQ multiplex PCR, and TCRdb kept only the in-frame ones, dropping some. The table has fewer than 400,000 clones, 65% to 90% seen once; the top ten hold about 4.2%.

The material sequenced was PBMCs or T cells enriched from blood (not recorded which). The chain joins TRBV28 to TRBJ2-5; 7 nucleotides align to TRBD1. This TCR derives from a man aged 30 to 39 who had recovered from COVID-19. CDR3 amino acids: CASSPTGPQETQYF. The CDR3 DNA follows: TGTGCCAGCAGTCCGACAGGGCCCCAAGAGACCCAGTACTTC.